The entry that follows covers one T cell receptor (beta chain) sequence. The data are from a study of CD8+CD57+ T cells in acquired aplastic anemia. Overall study: Sorted CD4+ and CD8+ cells gave a mean 3.2 ug DNA, range roughly 0.19 to 30 ug.

In germline, CDR1 is LNHDA, CDR2 SQIVND (reference sequence). The CDR3 runs to 13 residues. Trimming took 6 bases from V and 6 from J; bases not matched to a gene: 4. Individuals selected for sequencing had exhibited CD8+CD57+ cell expansion on flow cytometry. By the time of blood sampling, patients had still received no therapy. TCR beta VDJ combinations and CDR3 sequences were profiled from genomic DNA. TCRdb re-derived calls from the reads in MiXCR, one entry per CDR3 protein. This sample carries approximately 180,000 distinct CDR3 sequences, less than 65% of them seen once, and the ten largest clones take about 42%.

The sequence was collected from a human donor with aplastic anemia. The source material was sorted CD4+, CD8+, or CD8+CD57+ T cells (not recorded which) from PBMCs. This chain joins TRBV19 and TRBJ2-7, with 11 bases that match TRBD2. As DNA, the CDR3 is TGTGCCAGTAGAGTAGCGGGAGGGAGCGAGCAGTACTTC. Its protein product is CASRVAGGSEQYF.